The subject of this entry is one T cell receptor beta chain. The sample comes from a study of cytomegalovirus exposure and HLA in healthy donors. PCR was performed using 60 Vbeta and 13 Jbeta primers. The assay was immunoSEQ multiplex PCR, and TCRdb's table has in-frame clones only and misses some. The table includes 150,000 or so clones, 75% to 85% detected once. Trimming took off 0 bases at V and 9 bases at J, with 12 bases between the two ends. The V gene's germline CDR1 is LGHNA and CDR2 YSLEER. The CDR3 has 15 residues. The sequenced sample was PBMCs. J is TRBJ1-6 and V is TRBV4-3; possibly TRBD1 for D (6 bases). The sequence was collected from a young man in good health and CMV-seropositive. The CDR3 loop reads CASSQEAGAISPLHF. The CDR3 DNA reads as TGCGCCAGCAGCCAAGAAGCAGGGGCGATTTCACCCCTCCACTTT.